Below are 27 T cell receptor beta chains sequenced from a single sample in a study of T cell responses to AZD1222 COVID-19 vaccine. Clones were read by immunoSEQ multiplex PCR, and TCRdb kept only the in-frame ones, dropping some. The sample includes more than 95,000 clones, over 75% seen only once; the top ten take 3.5% to 5%. This material consisted of peripheral blood, taken on day 0 of MenACWY control vaccination. Receptor source: an adult in good health.

V usage is TRBV9 and J usage is TRBJ1-3, with 10 bases identical to TRBD1. CDR3 length equals 17 residues. V trimming: 0 bases; J trimming: 1 base; junction bases outside the gene matches: 4. Germline V gives CDR1 SGDLS, CDR2 YYNGEE. The chain's CDR3 is CASSVGDRGQSGNTIYF. CDR3 bases: TGTGCCAGCAGCGTAGGAGACAGGGGGCAATCTGGAAACACCATATATTTT.

This chain connects TRBV5-1 to TRBJ2-5; 9 bases align to TRBD1. In germline, CDR1 is SGHRS, CDR2 YFSETQ. Trimming removed 2 bases from V and 1 base from J; junction bases left unmatched: 3. There are 15 residues in the CDR3. The CDR3 region is CASSLQGAAQETQYF. The CDR3 nucleotides are TGCGCCAGCAGCTTACAGGGGGCTGCCCAAGAGACCCAGTACTTC.

This clone showed up just once. The rearrangement uses TRBV2 and TRBJ2-3, with D maybe TRBD1 (5 bases). Trimming pared 2 bases from V and 4 bases from J, leaving 7 bases between. The CDR3 consists of 13 residues. Germline CDR1 SNHLY, CDR2 FYNNEI. The CDR3 DNA reads as TGTGCCAGCAGTGAACGACAGTCAGATACGCAGTATTTT. Protein sequence: CASSERQSDTQYF.

This sequence joins TRBV11-3 and TRBJ2-1; 7 bases align to TRBD1. Trimming at V came to 1 base and at J to 9 bases, leaving 9 bases not matched to a gene. The germline gives CDR1 SGHNT, CDR2 YENEEA. The CDR3 is 15 residues long. The CDR3: CASSLVGQGDGEQFF. Here the CDR3 DNA reads TGTGCCAGCAGCTTAGTAGGTCAGGGGGACGGTGAGCAGTTCTTC.

This sequence joins TRBV7-8 and TRBJ1-2; TRBD1 is a possible D gene (5 bases). Trimming cost V 1 base and J 3 bases, with 9 bases left between them. The CDR3 is 14 amino acids. The germline gives CDR1 SGHVS, CDR2 FQNEAQ. The chain's CDR3 is CASSLVAGDYGYTF. The CDR3 region has the DNA TGTGCCAGCAGCTTAGTGGCGGGGGACTATGGCTACACCTTC. Full variable domain (rest looked up from reference TRBV7-8 and TRBJ1-2): GAGVSQSPRYKVAKRGQDVALRCDPISGHVSLFWYQQALGQGPEFLTYFQNEAQLDKSGLPSDRFFAERPEGSVSTLKIQRTQQEDSAVYLCASSLVAGDYGYTFGSGTRLTVV.

This clone was detected only a few times. The rearrangement joins TRBV5-1 to TRBJ2-5; TRBD2 matches at 7 bases. After removal of 4 bases from V and 3 bases from J, the junction contained 6 bases not matched to a gene. The CDR3 is 14 residues long. Looked up from germline, CDR1 is SGHRS and CDR2 is YFSETQ. For the CDR3, the DNA is TGCGCCAGCAGCCGCTGGGAGGGGAAAGAGACCCAGTACTTC. Encoded protein: CASSRWEGKETQYF.

The genes are TRBV19 and TRBJ1-4; unclear D gene. The CDR3 is 14 amino acids. Trimming pared 11 bases from V and 5 bases from J, leaving 18 bases between. CDR1 LNHDA and CDR2 SQIVND come from the germline V gene (reference sequence). CDR3 amino acids: CASRPGQFNEKLFF. The DNA of the CDR3 is TGTGCCTCCCGACCTGGGCAGTTCAATGAAAAACTGTTTTTT.

This clone has a handful of counts. The gene calls are TRBV5-1 and TRBJ1-1; D remains ambiguous. Trimming removed 4 bases at V and 0 bases at J, with 16 bases between. This CDR3 contains 16 residues. Germline V gives CDR1 SGHRS, CDR2 YFSETQ. The CDR3 loop reads CASSRGSSILNTEAFF. The CDR3 DNA is TGCGCCAGCAGCCGAGGGTCGAGCATTTTGAACACTGAAGCTTTCTTT.

The DNA for the CDR3 is TGTGCCAGTAGTATCAACAGGGGACACATTCAGTACTTC. Encoded protein: CASSINRGHIQYF. V gene TRBV19 combines with J gene TRBJ2-4; the match to TRBD1 covers 7 bases. This CDR3 comprises 13 residues. Germline V gene sequence: CDR1 LNHDA, CDR2 SQIVND (reference sequence). V was pared by 3 bases and J by 8 bases, with 4 bases of the junction left unmatched.

This clone has a single count. The chain has TRBV3-1 (or the pseudogene TRBV3-2) and TRBJ2-2; 11 bases agree with TRBD1. CDR1 is LGHDT and CDR2 is YNNKEL in the germline V gene (reference sequence). J was trimmed by 4 bases and V by 3 bases; bases with no gene match: 4. The CDR3 length is 16 residues. CDR3 DNA sequence: TGTGCCAGCAGCCACTGGACAGGGGGCATCACCGGGGAGCTGTTTTTT. Protein: CASSHWTGGITGELFF.

The chain combines TRBV27 with TRBJ2-7; D is tentatively TRBD1 or TRBD2 (5 bases each). Germline V gene data show CDR1 as MNHEY and CDR2 as SMNVEV (reference sequence). V gave up 3 bases and J gave up 6 bases, with 12 bases separating them. The CDR3 totals 13 residues. The CDR3 reads CASSFGRAGEQYF. The CDR3 DNA sequence: TGTGCCAGCAGTTTTGGCAGGGCGGGCGAGCAGTACTTC.

CDR3 DNA: TGTGCCAGCTCACCAGCCTACCCGGCGGAGACCCAGTACTTC. Its translation: CASSPAYPAETQYF. This rearrangement joins TRBV18 to TRBJ2-5; D is unclear. Trimming pared 2 bases from V and 5 bases from J, leaving 12 bases between. This CDR3 region has 14 residues. In germline, CDR1 is KGHSH, CDR2 LQKENI. Supplemented by reference TRBV18 and TRBJ2-5, the full variable domain reads NAGVMQNPRHLVRRRGQEARLRCSPMKGHSHVYWYRQLPEEGLKFMVYLQKENIIDESGMPKERFSAEFPKEGPSILRIQQVVRGDSAAYFCASSPAYPAETQYFGPGTRLLVL.

This clone is a singleton in its sample. This chain links TRBV7-2 with TRBJ2-7, with a tentative D call TRBD1 (8 bases). CDR3 length: 17 residues. Trimming removed 5 bases at V and 1 base at J, with 21 bases between. From germline, CDR1 is SGHTA and CDR2 FQGNSA. The CDR3 DNA is TGTGCCAGCAGCAGCAGGGGGGGACAGGATAATTCCTACGAGCAGTACTTC. Translating gives CASSSRGGQDNSYEQYF. The full variable domain, in which reference TRBV7-2 and TRBJ2-7 provide the parts outside the CDR3, is GAGVSQSPSNKVTEKGKDVELRCDPISGHTALYWYRQSLGQGLEFLIYFQGNSAPDKSGLPSDRFSAERTGGSVSTLTIQRTQQEDSAVYLCASSSRGGQDNSYEQYFGPGTRLTVT.

The chain joins TRBV7-2 to TRBJ2-3; 10 bases align to TRBD2. CDR1 and CDR2 from the germline V gene are SGHTA and FQGNSA. The V gene end was trimmed by 5 bases and the J gene end by 7 bases; junction bases not matched to a gene: 12. The CDR3 totals 16 residues. This CDR3 is CASSERAGGLGNTQYF. The CDR3 coding sequence is TGTGCCAGCAGCGAGAGAGCGGGGGGGCTGGGGAATACGCAGTATTTT.

This clone was observed a few times. The chain joins TRBV28 to TRBJ2-7; D is unresolved. Trimming pared 7 bases from V and 0 bases from J, leaving 10 bases between. The CDR3 contains 13 residues. Per germline, CDR1 MDHEN and CDR2 SYDVKM. CDR3: CASKASNSYEQYF. The CDR3 coding sequence is TGTGCCAGCAAGGCCTCTAACTCCTACGAGCAGTACTTC. Complete variable domain (other parts from reference TRBV28 and TRBJ2-7): DVKVTQSSRYLVKRTGEKVFLECVQDMDHENMFWYRQDPGLGLRLIYFSYDVKMKEKGDIPEGYSVSREKKERFSLILESASTNQTSMYLCASKASNSYEQYFGPGTRLTVT.

The chain links TRBV27 to TRBJ1-5; D remains ambiguous. The V gene's germline CDR1 is MNHEY and CDR2 SMNVEV (reference sequence). The CDR3 contains 14 residues. The V and J ends lost 7 bases and 0 bases respectively, with 10 bases between them. For the CDR3, the DNA is TGTGCCAGCACCCCGCGGGGTAGCAATCAGCCCCAGCATTTT. Translating it yields CASTPRGSNQPQHF.

V is TRBV6-2 or TRBV6-3 and J is TRBJ2-4; D remains unclear. Germline V CDR1 and CDR2: MNHEY, SVGEGT. This CDR3 has 14 residues. Deletions cut 6 bases from V and 4 bases from J, with 13 bases between. The CDR3 bases are TGTGCCAGCAGCTTCAAACACCCAAAAAACATTCAGTACTTC. Translated: CASSFKHPKNIQYF.

V is TRBV19 and J is TRBJ1-5; D unresolved. The V gene lost 9 bases and the J gene lost 7 bases, with 4 bases spanning the gap. The V gene's germline CDR1 is LNHDA and CDR2 SQIVND (reference sequence). This CDR3 is 9 amino acids long. The CDR3 loop is CAREQPQHF. The CDR3 nucleotides are TGTGCCAGAGAGCAGCCCCAGCATTTT. Complete variable domain (other parts from reference TRBV19 and TRBJ1-5): DGGITQSPKYLFRKEGQNVTLSCEQNLNHDAMYWYRQDPGQGLRLIYYSQIVNDFQKGDIAEGYSVSREKKESFPLTVTSAQKNPTAFYLCAREQPQHFGDGTRLSIL.

The J gene is TRBJ1-2, the V gene TRBV6-5, with D uncertain. Trimming left V 7 bases short and J 7 bases short, with 16 bases between. Per the germline V gene, CDR1 is MNHEY and CDR2 is SVGAGI. CDR3 length equals 13 residues. The CDR3 loop reads CASNPDGKRGYTF. The CDR3 DNA follows: TGTGCCAGCAACCCGGACGGGAAGCGTGGCTACACCTTC.

The gene calls are TRBV5-1 and TRBJ1-1; TRBD1 is a possible D gene (5 bases). The CDR3 sequence is 14 residues long. Germline V gene sequence: CDR1 SGHRS, CDR2 YFSETQ. The germline V and J ends were trimmed by 0 bases and 4 bases, with 10 bases remaining between them. The CDR3 loop is CASSLDRGRTEAFF. CDR3 sequence (DNA): TGCGCCAGCAGCTTGGATAGGGGTCGCACTGAAGCTTTCTTT.

The J gene is TRBJ1-4, the V gene TRBV4-3, with a weak D call TRBD1 (6 bases). Germline loops: CDR1 LGHNA, CDR2 YSLEER. V lost 4 bases and J 10 bases, leaving 19 bases between the germline ends. The CDR3 extends over 15 amino acids. The CDR3 spells CASSRDTVGVGKLFF. CDR3 in DNA: TGCGCCAGCAGCCGGGACACAGTGGGCGTTGGAAAACTGTTTTTT.

In this sample, this clone turned up once. This chain connects TRBV10-3 to TRBJ1-1; weak D call: TRBD1 (6 bases). There are 13 residues in the CDR3. Germline values: CDR1 ENHRY, CDR2 SYGVKD. The V end was cut by 2 bases, the J end by 8 bases, with 12 bases between. CDR3 DNA: TGTGCCATCAGTGAGATGGGGGCGGGGGAAGCTTTCTTT. Protein: CAISEMGAGEAFF.

The chain joins TRBV27 to TRBJ2-2; D is unclear. V was pared by 5 bases and J by 0 bases, with 16 bases between. Germline V CDR1 and CDR2: MNHEY, SMNVEV (reference sequence). The CDR3 is made up of 17 amino acids. CDR3 sequence reads: CASSPTPSLSNTGELFF. The DNA for the CDR3 is TGTGCCAGCAGTCCCACTCCATCCCTTTCGAACACCGGGGAGCTGTTTTTT.

The V call is TRBV4-2, the J call TRBJ2-3; 9 positions match TRBD2. Germline V CDR1 and CDR2: LGHNA, YNFKEQ. This CDR3 contains 17 residues. Trimming took 0 bases from V and 4 from J; bases not matched to a gene: 8. The CDR3, as DNA: TGTGCCAGCAGCCAAGATATAAGCGGGGGGCGGGCAGATACGCAGTATTTT. Its protein product is CASSQDISGGRADTQYF.

The rearrangement joins TRBV11-2 to TRBJ2-7; D gene uncertain. The germline V gene encodes CDR1 SGHAT and CDR2 FQNNGV. V was cut by 6 bases and J by 0 bases, with 12 bases left in between. CDR3 length: 14 residues. The CDR3 DNA sequence: TGTGCCAGCAGACCCTTATCGAGCTCCTACGAGCAGTACTTC. This translates into CASRPLSSSYEQYF. The full variable domain, completed using reference TRBV11-2 and TRBJ2-7, is EAGVAQSPRYKIIEKRQSVAFWCNPISGHATLYWYQQILGQGPKLLIQFQNNGVVDDSQLPKDRFSAERLKGVDSTLKIQPAKLEDSAVYLCASRPLSSSYEQYFGPGTRLTVT.

The V gene is TRBV20-1, the J gene TRBJ1-2, with D possibly matching TRBD1 (6 bases). The CDR3 has 12 residues. V was pared by 3 bases and J by 5 bases, with 10 bases between. Germline loops: CDR1 DFQATT, CDR2 SNEGSKA (reference sequence). The CDR3 sequence: CSASQGSYGYTF. In nucleotides, the CDR3 is TGCAGTGCTAGTCAGGGGTCTTATGGCTACACCTTC.

The rearrangement joins TRBV6-6 to TRBJ2-5; no firm D call. Germline CDR1 MNHNY, CDR2 SVGAGI (reference sequence). This CDR3 is built from 14 residues. The V gene lost 9 bases and the J gene lost 4 bases, with 18 bases spanning the gap. The CDR3 nucleotides read TGTGCCAGTTCACCCCGCCCGGTGGGAGAGACCCAGTACTTC. Its protein product is CASSPRPVGETQYF.